This entry lists 20 T cell receptor beta chains sequenced from one sample in a study of shared clonotypes between healthy human individuals. Only in-frame clones appear in the TCRdb table, and some are missing; sequencing was by immunoSEQ multiplex PCR. The sample gives approximately 110,000 clones, 67% of which show up once; around 24% is in the top ten. Source material: memory CD8+ T cells sorted from blood. Subset in this sample: CD45RO+ cells pooled with CCR7-negative TemRA cells. The receptors were gathered from a woman in her twenties or thirties in good health.

V gene TRBV4-1 combines with J gene TRBJ1-5; the match to TRBD1 covers 10 bases. CDR1 and CDR2 from the germline V gene are MGHRA and YSYEKL. The CDR3 contains 15 residues. V was clipped by 3 bases and J by 4 bases; unmatched bases: 3. This CDR3 reads CASSQTGGGNQPQHF. CDR3 sequence (DNA): TGCGCCAGCAGCCAGACAGGGGGCGGGAATCAGCCCCAGCATTTT.

The V gene is TRBV11-1, the J gene TRBJ1-3; TRBD1 might be the D (5 bases). V lost 4 bases, J lost 7 bases, and 14 bases lay in between. CDR1 is SGHAT, CDR2 FQDESV, per germline (reference sequence). The CDR3 spans 14 residues. Written as DNA, the CDR3 is TGTGCCAGCAGCTCAATCGACGGGGGGAACACCATATATTTT. This codes for CASSSIDGGNTIYF.

This clone has a single count. This chain connects TRBV9 to TRBJ2-6; tentative D call: TRBD2 (6 bases). Trimming pared 6 bases from V and 2 bases from J, leaving 15 bases between. The CDR3 is made up of 16 amino acids. Per the germline V gene, CDR1 is SGDLS and CDR2 is YYNGEE. This CDR3 reads CASTKGGVPGANVLTF. DNA for the CDR3: TGTGCCAGCACCAAAGGAGGGGTCCCTGGGGCCAACGTCCTGACTTTC.

This clone was seen a handful of times. CDR3: CASTPGEYQPQHF. The CDR3 coding sequence is TGTGCCAGTACCCCGGGCGAATATCAGCCCCAGCATTTT. The rearrangement links TRBV6-1 to TRBJ1-5; D is unclear. With 9 bases removed from V and 5 bases from J, the gap between germline ends came to 14 bases. The germline V gene encodes CDR1 MNHNS and CDR2 SASEGT. The CDR3 contains 13 residues.

The chain couples TRBV19 to TRBJ1-4; no clear D gene. The CDR3 consists of 12 residues. Germline-derived CDR1 and CDR2 are LNHDA and SQIVND (reference sequence). V lost 7 bases to trimming and J lost 5 bases, with 8 bases between them. CDR3 sequence reads: CASNHSNEKLFF. Here the CDR3 DNA reads TGTGCCAGTAACCACTCAAATGAAAAACTGTTTTTT.

The J gene is TRBJ1-2, the V gene TRBV6-1; 10 bases match TRBD1. Trimming at V came to 3 bases and at J to 4 bases, leaving 8 bases not matched to a gene. The CDR3 has 16 amino acids. Germline V gene data show CDR1 as MNHNS and CDR2 as SASEGT. This CDR3 is CASSEGTGAPGYGYTF. CDR3 nucleotide sequence: TGTGCCAGCAGTGAGGGGACAGGGGCGCCTGGCTATGGCTACACCTTC.

The chain links TRBV28 to TRBJ1-5; 7 bases are shared with TRBD1. Germline values: CDR1 MDHEN, CDR2 SYDVKM. The J segment lost 4 bases and the V segment lost 6 bases, leaving 9 bases of the junction unmatched. The CDR3 length is 15 residues. The DNA for the CDR3 is TGTGCCAGCAGGACACAGACAGGGTTTAATCAGCCCCAGCATTTT. As protein: CASRTQTGFNQPQHF.

V and J are TRBV15 and TRBJ2-3; TRBD2 matches 7 bases. J lost 6 bases, V lost 5 bases, and 8 bases had no gene match. Germline lookup yields CDR1 LNHNV and CDR2 YYDKDF (reference sequence). The CDR3 length is 14 residues. In DNA form, the CDR3 reads TGTGCCACCAGCTCCCGGGGGGAGGTTGATACGCAGTATTTT. Its protein product is CATSSRGEVDTQYF.

The chain combines TRBV11-2 with TRBJ2-1; no clear D. The CDR3 covers 13 residues. The germline V and J ends were trimmed by 4 bases and 3 bases, with 7 bases remaining between them. Germline V lookup: CDR1 SGHAT, CDR2 FQNNGV. The CDR3 region is CASSWAVYNEQFF. For the CDR3, the DNA is TGTGCCAGCAGCTGGGCTGTCTACAATGAGCAGTTCTTC.

This clone was recorded many times. The CDR3 loop is CASGGTGTYNEQFF. The CDR3 region has the DNA TGTGCCAGCGGGGGGACAGGGACTTACAATGAGCAGTTCTTC. The V and J genes are TRBV6-6 and TRBJ2-1; 9 nucleotides match TRBD1. V gave up 8 bases and J gave up 4 bases; unmatched junction bases: 6. CDR3 length: 14 amino acids. In germline, CDR1 is MNHNY, CDR2 SVGAGI (reference sequence).

This chain links TRBV28 with TRBJ2-7, with 7 bases fitting TRBD1. The V gene's germline CDR1 is MDHEN and CDR2 SYDVKM. This CDR3 region has 13 residues. V dropped 6 bases and J dropped 1; count of bases not matched to a gene: 3. This CDR3 reads CASSPQGSYEQYF. As DNA, the CDR3 is TGTGCCAGCAGCCCACAGGGGTCCTACGAGCAGTACTTC.

As DNA, the CDR3 is TGTGCCAGCACCGAGGACTCTTATAGCAATCAGCCCCAGCATTTT. This translates into CASTEDSYSNQPQHF. The chain is built from TRBV2 and TRBJ1-5, with D unresolved. CDR3 length: 15 amino acids. Germline loops: CDR1 SNHLY, CDR2 FYNNEI. V was trimmed by 7 bases and J by 0 bases, leaving 13 bases between them.

The rearrangement links TRBV5-5 to TRBJ2-7, with 11 bases identical to TRBD2. Germline CDR1 SGHKS, CDR2 YYEKEE (reference sequence). There are 14 residues in the CDR3. The V and J ends lost 3 bases and 7 bases, in that order; junction bases with no gene match: 6. The CDR3 DNA sequence: TGTGCCAGCAGCTATACTAGCGGGAGCGGGGAGCAGTACTTC. Translated: CASSYTSGSGEQYF.

J is TRBJ2-1 and V is TRBV6-5; 7 bases are shared with TRBD1. V lost 2 bases, J lost 9 bases, and 4 bases stayed unmatched. The CDR3 length is 13 residues. CDR1 is MNHEY and CDR2 is SVGAGI in the germline V gene. CDR3 nucleotides: TGTGCCAGCAGTTACGACAGGGCCAGTGAGCAGTTCTTC. It encodes CASSYDRASEQFF.

The chain joins TRBV28 to TRBJ2-7, with 8 bases that match TRBD1. The CDR3 spans 16 residues. J gave up 2 bases and V 5 bases, and 11 bases lay outside the gene matches. Germline lookup yields CDR1 MDHEN and CDR2 SYDVKM. In nucleotides, the CDR3 is TGTGCCAGCAGTCCCCGAGGACAGGGAGCGGCCTACGAGCAGTACTTC. The encoded protein is CASSPRGQGAAYEQYF. The complete variable domain, with remaining parts taken from reference TRBV28 and TRBJ2-7, reads DVKVTQSSRYLVKRTGEKVFLECVQDMDHENMFWYRQDPGLGLRLIYFSYDVKMKEKGDIPEGYSVSREKKERFSLILESASTNQTSMYLCASSPRGQGAAYEQYFGPGTRLTVT.

The chain has TRBV25-1 and TRBJ1-4; no definite D call. The V gene lost 6 bases and the J gene lost 4 bases, with 9 bases spanning the gap. Germline assignment: CDR1 MGHDK and CDR2 SYGVNS. This CDR3 has 13 residues. CDR3 sequence: CASSDGDNEKLFF. CDR3 DNA: TGTGCCAGCAGCGACGGAGATAATGAAAAACTGTTTTTT.

The rearrangement joins TRBV6-4 to TRBJ2-2; 14 positions match TRBD2. The germline CDR1 and CDR2 sequences are MRHNA and SNTAGT. CDR3 length: 17 residues. V gave up 5 bases and J gave up 5 bases; unmatched junction bases: 7. CDR3 nucleotides: TGTGCCAGCAGTCCAGGGACTAGCGGGAGTGGAACCGGGGAGCTGTTTTTT. This sequence encodes CASSPGTSGSGTGELFF.

J is TRBJ2-2 and V is TRBV5-4; 10 nucleotides match TRBD2. The CDR3 runs 17 residues. The V gene's germline CDR1 is SGHNT and CDR2 YYREEE (reference sequence). V shed 0 bases and J 7 bases; nucleotides not matched to a gene: 9. CDR3 in DNA: TGTGCCAGCAGCTTGGCGTCTAGCGGGAGTTTGCTCGGGGAGCTGTTTTTT. Protein sequence: CASSLASSGSLLGELFF.

The chain carries TRBV2 and TRBJ2-2; D gene uncertain. V lost 7 bases, J lost 2 bases, and 5 bases lay in between. The CDR3 consists of 12 residues. Germline-derived CDR1 and CDR2 are SNHLY and FYNNEI. The CDR3 sequence is CASTPNTGELFF. In DNA, the CDR3 is TGTGCCAGCACTCCCAACACCGGGGAGCTGTTTTTT.

A note on this clone: Different DNA sequences within this sample yield the same CDR3. The chain recombines TRBV7-3 with TRBJ2-1; no clear D gene. The germline V gene has CDR1 SGHTA and CDR2 FQGTGA. CDR3 length: 13 amino acids. Trimming took 1 base from V and 5 from J, leaving 6 bases between them. CDR3 nucleotides: TGTGCCAGCAGCTTAAGGACGGACAATGAGCAGTTCTTC. Protein sequence: CASSLRTDNEQFF.